These 5 T cell receptor beta chains came from one sample sequenced in a study of cytomegalovirus exposure and HLA in healthy donors. 13 Jbeta primers and 60 Vbeta primers were used for the PCR. Produced via immunoSEQ multiplex PCR; TCRdb's table is partial and in-frame only. Among about 280,000 clones, around 90% were seen once, and the ten largest hold 2% to 3%. Material for sequencing was PBMCs. The receptors shown here come from a woman aged 18-29 years in good health and CMV-seronegative.

The V gene is TRBV5-4, the J gene TRBJ1-2, with D perhaps matching TRBD1 (6 bases). This CDR3 has 15 amino acids. Per the germline V gene, CDR1 is SGHNT and CDR2 is YYREEE (reference sequence). The germline V and J ends were trimmed by 4 bases and 1 base, with 14 bases remaining between them. CDR3 bases: TGTGCCAGCAGCCCCTGGGGGCCGGATAACTATGGCTACACCTTC. Amino acid sequence: CASSPWGPDNYGYTF.

V and J are TRBV30 and TRBJ1-1; 7 nucleotides agree with TRBD1. The CDR3 consists of 12 residues. Germline trimming cut 3 bases from V and 5 bases from J; bases unmatched to any gene: 3. Germline V gene lookup returns CDR1 GTSNPN and CDR2 SVGIG (reference sequence). The DNA of the CDR3 is TGTGCCTGGAGCTCGACAGGGACTGAAGCTTTCTTT. It translates to CAWSSTGTEAFF. Supplemented by reference TRBV30 and TRBJ1-1, the full variable domain reads SQTIHQWPATLVQPVGSPLSLECTVEGTSNPNLYWYRQAAGRGLQLLFYSVGIGQISSEVPQNLSASRPQDRQFILSSKKLLLSDSGFYLCAWSSTGTEAFFGQGTRLTVV.

The chain links TRBV6-6 to TRBJ1-5, with D maybe TRBD1 (5 bases). Germline V lookup: CDR1 MNHNY, CDR2 SVGAGI (reference sequence). CDR3 length equals 15 residues. V lost 10 bases and J lost 7, with 23 bases in between. The CDR3 DNA sequence: TGTGCCACCTTCCCGACAGAGAGTTTGGGACAGCCCCAGCATTTT. Translated, it gives CATFPTESLGQPQHF.

The rearrangement links TRBV7-8 to TRBJ2-1; 11 bases fit TRBD2. V lost 8 bases, J lost 4 bases, and 1 base stayed unmatched. In germline, CDR1 is SGHVS, CDR2 FQNEAQ. The length of the CDR3 is 13 residues. The DNA of the CDR3 is TGTGCCAGCCTAGCGGGGGGATACAATGAGCAGTTCTTC. Protein: CASLAGGYNEQFF.

Only a few counts were recorded for this clone. The genes are TRBV6-4 and TRBJ1-2; 12 bases map to TRBD1. From germline, CDR1 is MRHNA and CDR2 SNTAGT. This CDR3 comprises 16 residues. With 5 bases clipped from V and 7 bases from J, the junction kept 11 bases outside the gene matches. The CDR3 sequence: CASSYQPRDRGLGYTF. CDR3 sequence (DNA): TGTGCCAGCAGTTACCAGCCCCGGGACAGGGGGCTTGGCTACACCTTC.